Here is one TCR beta chain with its context. This clonotype was counted between two and nine times. The antigen it binds to is not known. No base quality information exists; no much larger clone differs at one position. The data derive from a study of molecular identifiers for immune sequencing clone quantification (dated 2018 in TCRdb). Background for the entire study: In a replicate experiment, RNA from about 21,000 or 97,000 naive CD8 T cells was split into five aliquots, four of which were sequenced. This methods study used CD8 T cells to benchmark TCR RNA copy counting and molecular-identifier clustering-based TCR repertoire sequencing (MIDCIRS). On the study overall, not on this receptor specifically: When barcode sub-clustering was left out, chimeric consensus sequences inflated TCR diversity, with chimeras reaching as high as 47%. Naive libraries contained spiked-in Jurkat TCR RNA (approximately nine copies' worth), which is not part of the donor repertoire. Modeling estimated 2.5 to 3.5 recovered TCR RNA copies per cell, compared with 8.5 to 10 by digital PCR, which implies about 32% capture efficiency. Even against a background of 750,000 to 1,000,000 naive CD8 T cells, spiked-in Jurkat TCR RNA amounting to a single cell's worth was reported to be detectable. Highly expanded clone sizes could be underestimated if identical TCR molecules share a barcode. In CMV-specific effector cells, clones with more than 20 RNA copies contained over 97% of molecules, whereas in naive cells such clones contained under 1% of molecules.

Library preparation employed PCR. The listed sequencing device is Illumina HiSeq 4000. Bulk TCR libraries were made following a previously described method, with the TCR primers given in Table S5. Purification of total RNA was performed with the Qiagen AllPrep DNA/RNA kit. Before analysis, reads from multiple sequencing runs of the same library were pooled. As for the original processing: Reads were retained only if the reads had an exact TCR constant sequence, and the retained reads were trimmed to 150 nt and grouped according to their 12-nt molecular barcodes. Reads inside each barcode group were sub-clustered using a 15% Levenshtein threshold, and a quality-weighted consensus sequence was constructed for each RNA molecule. Non-functional sequences were excluded, and lower-count sequences lying one edit away from another sequence were also excluded. On the basis of fitting two negative binomial distributions, barcode sub-clusters with fewer than 20% of the maximum read count were discarded. TCRdb reprocessing: public reads trimmed at Q25 with fastp, clones called with MiXCR, in-frame beta chains kept. Each record represents a unique CDR3 protein, reported with the most common genes and DNA among its rows. TCRdb's processing, not the study's, gives the V and J calls here. This sample lists 550,000 to 750,000 distinct CDR3 sequences; 15% to 20% were detected once. The ten biggest clones cover 0.75% to 0.95% of the sample.

Libraries of naive CD8 T cells were built from around 20,000 to 990,000 sorted cells, with 10%, 30% or 50% of the purified RNA used. Naive CD8 T cells, defined as CD8+CD4-CCR7+CD45RA+, were FACS-sorted into RLT Plus buffer on a BD FACSAria II. To test detection sensitivity, Jurkat RNA equivalent to ten TCR copies was spiked into samples of about 19,000-1,000,000 naive CD8 T cells. Enrichment of CD8 T cells was performed with RosetteSep CD8+ T Cell Enrichment Cocktail and Ficoll-Paque, after which ACK red cell lysis was carried out. The junction shows trimming of 0 bases on V and 6 bases on J, plus 13 bases between the germline ends. The cysteine opens and the phenylalanine closes a CDR3 of 16 amino acids. Solely the CDR3 DNA is kept, with 48 bases framed from the first base. CDR1 KGHDR and CDR2 SFDVKD are derived from the germline V gene.

The chain uses TRBV24-1 and TRBJ2-2; TRBD2 could be the D gene, as 7 bases match. The receptor comes from a human donor in good health. Some libraries in this study had Jurkat cell RNA spiked in. Sequenced input: naive CD8+ T cells from blood, with Jurkat cell RNA spiked in. What this sample's cell subset or site label stands for: FACS-sorted CD8+CD4-CCR7+CD45RA+ naive T cells. This receptor carries the CDR3 CATSDLRGAPPGELFF. The DNA reads TGTGCCACCAGTGATTTGCGGGGGGCGCCCCCCGGGGAGCTGTTTTTT.